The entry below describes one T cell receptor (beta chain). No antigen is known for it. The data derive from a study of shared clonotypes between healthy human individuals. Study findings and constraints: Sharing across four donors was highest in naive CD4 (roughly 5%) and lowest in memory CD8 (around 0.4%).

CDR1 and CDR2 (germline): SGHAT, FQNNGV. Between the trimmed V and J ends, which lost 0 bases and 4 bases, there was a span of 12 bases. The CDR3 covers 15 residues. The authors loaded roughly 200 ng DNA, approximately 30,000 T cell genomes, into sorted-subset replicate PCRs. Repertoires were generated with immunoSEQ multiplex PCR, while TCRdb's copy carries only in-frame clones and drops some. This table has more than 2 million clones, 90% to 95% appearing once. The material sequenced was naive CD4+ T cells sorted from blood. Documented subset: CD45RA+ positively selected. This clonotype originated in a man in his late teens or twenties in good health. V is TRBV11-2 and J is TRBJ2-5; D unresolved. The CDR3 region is CASSLDPGLVETQYF. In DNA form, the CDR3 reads TGTGCCAGCAGCTTAGATCCAGGTCTAGTAGAGACCCAGTACTTC.